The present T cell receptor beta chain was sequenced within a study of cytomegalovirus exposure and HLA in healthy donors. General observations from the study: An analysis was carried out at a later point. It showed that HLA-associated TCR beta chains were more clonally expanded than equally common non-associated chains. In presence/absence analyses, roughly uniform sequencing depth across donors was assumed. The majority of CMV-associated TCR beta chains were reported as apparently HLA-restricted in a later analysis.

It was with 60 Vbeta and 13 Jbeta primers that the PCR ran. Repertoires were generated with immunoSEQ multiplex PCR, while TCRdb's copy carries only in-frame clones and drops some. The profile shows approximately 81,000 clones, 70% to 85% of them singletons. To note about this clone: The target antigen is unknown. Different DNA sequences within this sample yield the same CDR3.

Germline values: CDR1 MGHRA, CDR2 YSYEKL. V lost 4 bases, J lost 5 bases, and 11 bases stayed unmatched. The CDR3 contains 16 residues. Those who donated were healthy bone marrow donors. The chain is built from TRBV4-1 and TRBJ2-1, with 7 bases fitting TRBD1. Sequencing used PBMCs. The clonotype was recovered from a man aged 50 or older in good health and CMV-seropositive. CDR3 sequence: CASSLFRGGINNEQFF. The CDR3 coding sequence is TGCGCCAGCAGCCTCTTTAGAGGGGGCATCAACAATGAGCAGTTCTTC.